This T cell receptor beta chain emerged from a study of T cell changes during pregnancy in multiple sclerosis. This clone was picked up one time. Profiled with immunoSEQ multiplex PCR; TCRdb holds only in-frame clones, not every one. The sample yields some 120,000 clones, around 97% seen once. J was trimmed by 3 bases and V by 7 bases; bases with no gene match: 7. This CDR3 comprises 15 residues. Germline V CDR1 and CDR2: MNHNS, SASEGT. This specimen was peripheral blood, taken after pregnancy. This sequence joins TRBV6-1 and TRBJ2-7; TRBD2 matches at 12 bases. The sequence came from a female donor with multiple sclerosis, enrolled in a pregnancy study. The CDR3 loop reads CASTGGLAGIYEQYF. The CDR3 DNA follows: TGTGCCAGCACGGGAGGACTAGCGGGAATCTACGAGCAGTACTTC.